The source of this T cell receptor (beta chain) is a study of radiation and T cells in renal cell carcinoma. Study in general: Nephrectomy followed 15 Gy stereotactic body radiation by 4 weeks.

CDR1 MNHEY and CDR2 SVGAGI come from the germline V gene. Trimming left V 3 bases short and J 3 bases short, with 15 bases between. The CDR3 totals 15 residues. Time point here: blood 2 weeks post-SBRT. Treatment meaning: 15 Gy SBRT to primary tumor, nephrectomy 4 weeks later. Serial blood draws occurred at baseline and 2 and 4 weeks post-SBRT. Clear cell pathology was present in this patient's renal cell carcinoma. Details on this clone: Its target is unknown.

The data were produced by immunoSEQ multiplex PCR, yet TCRdb's version contains in-frame clones alone and is incomplete. The sample includes roughly 120,000 clones, more than 80% of them seen just once. Study-wide results and caveats: In blood, top tumor clones expanded by 2 weeks, shrinking by 4.

The sequence derives from a woman aged 55-75 years with renal cell carcinoma. Sequences were derived from blood, sampled from a patient whose treatment included radiotherapy and nephrectomy. The chain combines TRBV6-5 with TRBJ2-7, with a possible D match to TRBD1 (5 bases). The CDR3 DNA follows: TGTGCCAGCAGTTATAAGGGGTCGATGATCTACGAGCAGTACTTC. Its protein is CASSYKGSMIYEQYF.